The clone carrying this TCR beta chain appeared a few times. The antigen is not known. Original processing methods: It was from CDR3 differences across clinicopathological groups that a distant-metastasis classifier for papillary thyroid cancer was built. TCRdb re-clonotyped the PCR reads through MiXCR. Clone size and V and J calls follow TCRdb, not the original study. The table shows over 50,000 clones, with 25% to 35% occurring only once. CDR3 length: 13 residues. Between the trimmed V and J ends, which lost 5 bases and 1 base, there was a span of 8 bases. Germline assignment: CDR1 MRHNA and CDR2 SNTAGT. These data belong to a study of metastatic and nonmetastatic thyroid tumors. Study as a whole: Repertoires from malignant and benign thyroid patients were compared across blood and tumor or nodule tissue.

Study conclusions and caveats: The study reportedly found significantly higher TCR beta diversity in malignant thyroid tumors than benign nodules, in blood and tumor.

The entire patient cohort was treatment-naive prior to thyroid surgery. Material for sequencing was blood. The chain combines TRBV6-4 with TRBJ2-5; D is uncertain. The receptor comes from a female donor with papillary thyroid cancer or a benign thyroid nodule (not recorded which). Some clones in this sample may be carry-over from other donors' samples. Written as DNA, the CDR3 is TGTGCCAGCAGTAGGACCCCCCAAGAGACCCAGTACTTC. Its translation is CASSRTPQETQYF.